These 24 T cell receptor beta chains came from one sample sequenced in a study of cytomegalovirus exposure and HLA in healthy donors. The primer mix had 60 Vbeta and 13 Jbeta primers. Profiling relied on immunoSEQ multiplex PCR, and the TCRdb table lists in-frame clones only, not all of them. The data contain some 150,000 clones, approximately 79% of them seen just once; the ten biggest clones take up nearly 6.5%. Material for sequencing was PBMCs. The receptors were gathered from a man aged 35 to 55 in good health and CMV-seropositive.

The chain uses TRBV6-5 and TRBJ2-5; 12 positions agree with TRBD2. Germline trimming cut 4 bases from V and 7 bases from J; bases unmatched to any gene: 7. This CDR3 spans 15 amino acids. Germline-derived CDR1 and CDR2 are MNHEY and SVGAGI. The CDR3 region is CASSSPSGRAGTQYF. CDR3 nucleotide sequence: TGTGCCAGCAGTTCCCCTAGCGGGAGGGCGGGGACCCAGTACTTC.

The chain couples TRBV11-3 to TRBJ2-2; D gene unclear. Germline lookup yields CDR1 SGHNT and CDR2 YENEEA. Trimming removed 5 bases at V and 4 bases at J, with 2 bases between. CDR3 length: 11 residues. The chain's CDR3 is CASSRTGELFF. As DNA, the CDR3 is TGTGCCAGCAGCCGCACCGGGGAGCTGTTTTTT.

This chain links TRBV5-1 with TRBJ2-1, with a possible D match to TRBD1 (6 bases). V gave up 3 bases and J gave up 7 bases, with 17 bases separating them. This CDR3 has 15 residues. Germline V lookup: CDR1 SGHRS, CDR2 YFSETQ. The CDR3 is CASSSQGGVGNEQFF. Written as DNA, the CDR3 is TGCGCCAGCAGCTCACAGGGTGGAGTAGGGAATGAGCAGTTCTTC.

The V gene is TRBV28, the J gene TRBJ2-7; a weak D match, TRBD2 (5 bases). CDR1 MDHEN and CDR2 SYDVKM come from the germline V gene. The germline V and J ends were trimmed by 2 bases and 3 bases, with 11 bases remaining between them. The length of the CDR3 is 14 residues. The CDR3 sequence is CASSLSSGDYEQYF. CDR3 sequence (DNA): TGTGCCAGCAGTTTAAGCTCCGGGGACTACGAGCAGTACTTC.

This chain uses TRBV4-2 with TRBJ2-2; D gene ambiguous. CDR3 length: 15 amino acids. Germline CDR1 is LGHNA and CDR2 is YNFKEQ. With 0 bases removed from V and 1 base from J, the gap between germline ends came to 6 bases. In DNA form, the CDR3 reads TGTGCCAGCAGCCAAGATACAAGGAACACCGGGGAGCTGTTTTTT. Protein sequence: CASSQDTRNTGELFF.

The chain couples TRBV19 to TRBJ2-1; D not certain. Germline CDR1 LNHDA, CDR2 SQIVND (reference sequence). Trimming took off 4 bases at V and 3 bases at J, with 7 bases between the two ends. The length of the CDR3 is 13 residues. The chain's CDR3 is CASSKLLYNEQFF. Here the CDR3 DNA reads TGTGCCAGTAGTAAGCTCCTCTACAATGAGCAGTTCTTC.

V is TRBV4-2 and J is TRBJ2-5; TRBD2 aligns across 9 bases. J lost 0 bases, V lost 0 bases, and 8 bases had no gene match. CDR1 LGHNA and CDR2 YNFKEQ come from the germline V gene. CDR3 size: 18 residues. CDR3 sequence (DNA): TGTGCCAGCAGCCAAGAGAGAAGCGGGAGGACTTACCAAGAGACCCAGTACTTC. Protein: CASSQERSGRTYQETQYF.

This clone has a handful of counts. CDR3 region: CASGVTGLRLYTEAFF. The DNA for the CDR3 is TGTGCCAGCGGGGTAACAGGGCTTCGGCTGTACACTGAAGCTTTCTTT. The chain recombines TRBV27 with TRBJ1-1; perhaps TRBD1 as D (6 bases). This CDR3 region has 16 residues. Germline V gene data show CDR1 as MNHEY and CDR2 as SMNVEV (reference sequence). Trimming left V 8 bases short and J 3 bases short, with 22 bases between.

The rearrangement joins TRBV9 to TRBJ1-4; tentative D call: TRBD1 (5 bases). In germline, CDR1 is SGDLS, CDR2 YYNGEE. The germline V and J ends were trimmed by 4 bases and 13 bases, with 23 bases remaining between them. This CDR3 has 15 residues. The CDR3: CASSPRQIAGGGLFF. The CDR3 nucleotides read TGTGCCAGCAGCCCCCGACAGATAGCCGGCGGGGGACTGTTTTTT.

This sequence joins TRBV19 and TRBJ1-5, with 8 bases identical to TRBD1. After removal of 7 bases from V and 4 bases from J, the junction contained 12 bases not matched to a gene. Germline CDR1 reads LNHDA; CDR2 reads SQIVND (reference sequence). The CDR3 runs to 16 residues. The CDR3: CASNADRGSGNQPQHF. CDR3 nucleotide sequence: TGTGCCAGTAACGCCGACAGGGGTTCGGGAAATCAGCCCCAGCATTTT.

V and J are TRBV5-8 and TRBJ2-5; 10 positions agree with TRBD2. Per germline, CDR1 SGHTS and CDR2 YDEGEE. With V trimmed by 1 base and J by 3 bases, 12 bases remained unmatched. CDR3 length: 18 residues. Here the CDR3 reads CASSLRLAGVSFKETQYF. The CDR3, as DNA: TGTGCCAGCAGCTTGCGGCTAGCGGGAGTCTCCTTCAAAGAGACCCAGTACTTC.

V and J are TRBV29-1 and TRBJ2-7; D is perhaps TRBD2 (5 bases). Trimming pared 4 bases from V and 2 bases from J, leaving 15 bases between. Germline V lookup: CDR1 SQVTM, CDR2 ANQGSEA. There are 14 residues in the CDR3. In DNA, the CDR3 is TGCAGCGTTGCTGCTGGGAGCAGCACCTACGAGCAGTACTTC. This sequence encodes CSVAAGSSTYEQYF.

To note about this clone: Its ends do not fully match the called genes, so a read error is possible. DNA for the CDR3: TGTGCCAGTAACTTCAGGCTCTCTGGGGCCAACGGCCTGACTTTC. Encoded protein: CASNFRLSGANGLTF. V and J are TRBV19 and TRBJ2-6, with a possible D match to TRBD1 (5 bases). CDR3 length: 15 residues. Germline V CDR1 and CDR2: LNHDA, SQIVND (reference sequence). The full variable domain, with the rest looked up from reference TRBV19 and TRBJ2-6, is DGGITQSPKYLFRKEGQNVTLSCEQNLNHDAMYWYRQDPGQGLRLIYYSQIVNDFQKGDIAEGYSVSREKKESFPLTVTSAQKNPTAFYLCASNFRLSGANGLTFGAGSRLTVL.

This clone was observed a single time. One end of the junction fails to match germline, which may point to a read error. This chain connects TRBV2 to TRBJ2-2; the D gene is possibly TRBD1 (6 bases). Germline V gives CDR1 SNHLY, CDR2 FYNNEI. The CDR3 contains 12 residues. For the CDR3, the DNA is TGTGCCAGCAGCCTGGGGGCCGGAGAGCTGTTTTTT. Translating gives CASSLGAGELFF.

The chain uses TRBV6-4 and TRBJ2-1, with 10 bases aligning to TRBD2. Looked up from germline, CDR1 is MRHNA and CDR2 is SNTAGT. V shed 5 bases, J shed 3 bases, and the junction held 4 bases outside the gene matches. The CDR3 contains 15 residues. CDR3 amino acids: CASSRTSGDYNEQFF. The CDR3 DNA reads as TGTGCCAGCAGTCGTACTAGCGGGGACTACAATGAGCAGTTCTTC.

The V gene is TRBV29-1, the J gene TRBJ2-5; 8 nucleotides line up with TRBD1. V was clipped by 6 bases and J by 7 bases; unmatched bases: 7. CDR3 length: 12 amino acids. CDR1 is SQVTM, CDR2 ANQGSEA, per germline. The CDR3 loop is CSVPDRAGTQYF. CDR3 nucleotide sequence: TGCAGCGTCCCGGACAGGGCAGGGACCCAGTACTTC.

The chain employs TRBV29-1 and TRBJ1-5; 10 bases agree with TRBD1. Losses at the gene ends were 7 bases for V and 1 base for J; bases not matched to a gene: 4. CDR3 length: 14 amino acids. The V gene's germline CDR1 is SQVTM and CDR2 ANQGSEA. The DNA for the CDR3 is TGCAGCGCGGGGACAGGGGCGAGCAATCAGCCCCAGCATTTT. It codes for CSAGTGASNQPQHF.

The V and J genes are TRBV2 and TRBJ2-7; the D gene is possibly TRBD1 (5 bases). The CDR3 length is 15 residues. Trimming removed 1 base from V and 0 bases from J, with 10 bases in between. The germline gives CDR1 SNHLY, CDR2 FYNNEI. CDR3 in amino acids: CASSEVGDSSYEQYF. The CDR3, as DNA: TGTGCCAGCAGTGAAGTCGGTGACAGCTCCTACGAGCAGTACTTC. Drawing the rest from reference TRBV2 and TRBJ2-7, the complete variable domain is EPEVTQTPSHQVTQMGQEVILRCVPISNHLYFYWYRQILGQKVEFLVSFYNNEISEKSEIFDDQFSVERPDGSNFTLKIRSTKLEDSAMYFCASSEVGDSSYEQYFGPGTRLTVT.

The chain recombines TRBV6-5 with TRBJ1-6; 10 bases fit TRBD1. CDR3 size: 14 residues. Trimming removed 5 bases from V and 9 bases from J; junction bases left unmatched: 4. The germline CDR1 and CDR2 sequences are MNHEY and SVGAGI. The CDR3 DNA reads as TGTGCCAGCAGTCGACAGGGGGCAAGTTCACCCCTCCACTTT. This codes for CASSRQGASSPLHF.

This clone has only a few counts. CDR3 protein: CASTLASGSYEQYF. CDR3 bases: TGTGCCAGCACTCTGGCTAGCGGGAGTTACGAGCAGTACTTC. The J gene is TRBJ2-7, the V gene TRBV28; 10 nucleotides agree with TRBD2. The V and J ends lost 7 bases and 4 bases, in that order; junction bases with no gene match: 7. The CDR3 has 14 amino acids. Germline V gene lookup returns CDR1 MDHEN and CDR2 SYDVKM. Together with reference TRBV28 and TRBJ2-7, the CDR3 gives the full variable domain: DVKVTQSSRYLVKRTGEKVFLECVQDMDHENMFWYRQDPGLGLRLIYFSYDVKMKEKGDIPEGYSVSREKKERFSLILESASTNQTSMYLCASTLASGSYEQYFGPGTRLTVT.

The V gene is TRBV4-1, the J gene TRBJ2-5, with D tentatively TRBD1 (6 bases). CDR3 length: 14 amino acids. The germline gives CDR1 MGHRA, CDR2 YSYEKL. V gave up 0 bases and J gave up 3 bases, with 8 bases separating them. The CDR3 loop is CASSQEGAEETQYF. The CDR3 nucleotides are TGCGCCAGCAGCCAAGAGGGGGCGGAAGAGACCCAGTACTTC.

The chain joins TRBV5-4 to TRBJ1-5, with D possibly TRBD1 on 6 matching bases. V was clipped by 0 bases and J by 7 bases, with 11 bases between them. The CDR3 consists of 14 residues. Germline-derived CDR1 and CDR2 are SGHNT and YYREEE (reference sequence). CDR3 DNA: TGTGCCAGCAGCTTGGCAGGGGTGGGCCAGCCCCAGCATTTT. Translating it yields CASSLAGVGQPQHF.

The rearrangement links TRBV15 to TRBJ2-2; 11 nucleotides line up with TRBD2. There are 16 residues in the CDR3. From germline, CDR1 is LNHNV and CDR2 YYDKDF (reference sequence). After removal of 4 bases from V and 8 bases from J, the junction contained 9 bases not matched to a gene. The CDR3 loop reads CATSKGTSGYRGELFF. The CDR3 coding sequence is TGTGCCACCAGCAAAGGGACTAGCGGATACCGAGGGGAGCTGTTTTTT.

This chain links TRBV7-9 with TRBJ2-1, with 12 bases that match TRBD2. CDR1 and CDR2 (germline): SEHNR, FQNEAQ (reference sequence). The CDR3 sequence is 15 residues long. The V and J ends lost 5 bases and 7 bases, in that order; junction bases with no gene match: 6. The CDR3 protein is CASSRLAGAGNEQFF. CDR3 in DNA: TGTGCCAGCAGCCGACTAGCGGGAGCAGGAAATGAGCAGTTCTTC.